Below, one T cell receptor (beta chain) is given with its context. Its cognate antigen is unknown. The PCR contained 60 Vbeta and 13 Jbeta primers. Generated by immunoSEQ multiplex PCR, the TCRdb table keeps only in-frame clones and is missing some. This table has approximately 100,000 clones, about 78% appearing once. This record belongs to a study of cytomegalovirus exposure and HLA in healthy donors. The length of the CDR3 is 15 residues. V lost 5 bases and J lost 1; bases outside the gene matches: 0. Germline CDR1 reads SGHTA; CDR2 reads FQGTGA. The study's findings and limits: Rare TCR sequences predominated, though certain public TCRs were found in many donors.

This sequence was found in a woman in her 40s in good health and CMV-seropositive. This chain connects TRBV7-3 to TRBJ2-5; TRBD2 matches 14 bases. The sample comprised PBMCs. The chain's CDR3 is CASSGLAGGQETQYF. The DNA of the CDR3 is TGTGCCAGCAGCGGACTAGCGGGGGGCCAAGAGACCCAGTACTTC.